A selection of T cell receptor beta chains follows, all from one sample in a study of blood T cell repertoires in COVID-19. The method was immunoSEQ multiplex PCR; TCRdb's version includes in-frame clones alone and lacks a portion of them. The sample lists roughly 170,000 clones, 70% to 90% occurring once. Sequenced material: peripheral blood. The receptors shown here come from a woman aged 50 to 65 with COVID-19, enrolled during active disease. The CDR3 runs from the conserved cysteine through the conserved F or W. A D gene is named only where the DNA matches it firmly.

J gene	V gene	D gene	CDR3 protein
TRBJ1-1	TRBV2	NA	CASSVAGLNTEAFF
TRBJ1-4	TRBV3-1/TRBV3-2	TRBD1	CASSRQGRANEKLFF
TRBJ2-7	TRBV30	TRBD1	CAATPGTGGREQYF
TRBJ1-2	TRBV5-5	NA	CASSLQGLEYGYTF
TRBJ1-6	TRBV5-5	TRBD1	CASSPGQGYSPLHF
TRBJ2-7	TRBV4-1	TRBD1	CATSIQGVYEQYF
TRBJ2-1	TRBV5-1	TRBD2	CASSLPTSGGPRSSYNEQFF
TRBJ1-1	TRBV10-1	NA	CASSESRRLTEAFF
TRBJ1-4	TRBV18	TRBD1	CASSSRDSGREKLFF
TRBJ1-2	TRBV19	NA	CATADRAYGYTF
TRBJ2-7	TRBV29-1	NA	CSVEDPAGSYEQYF
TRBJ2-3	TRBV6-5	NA	CASSYTYGSTDTQYF
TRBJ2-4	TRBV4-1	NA	CASSLGQENIQYF
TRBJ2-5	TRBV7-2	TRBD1	CASSTRTGLQETQYF
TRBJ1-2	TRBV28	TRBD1	CASSRTGVGYTF
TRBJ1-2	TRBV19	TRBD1	CASSISITGTGLNYGYTF
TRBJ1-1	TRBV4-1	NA	CASSLGSGDSTEAFF
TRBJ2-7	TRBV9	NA	CASSPWVGGSSSYEQYF
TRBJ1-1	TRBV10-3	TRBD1	CAIKGTAETEAFF
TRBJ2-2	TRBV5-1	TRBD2	CASMIAGGRWTGELFF
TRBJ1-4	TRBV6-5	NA	CASSYSGPLGEKLFF
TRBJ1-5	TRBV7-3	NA	CASSADKSGQPQHF
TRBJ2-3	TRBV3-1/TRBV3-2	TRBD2	CASSLGTSKDTQYF
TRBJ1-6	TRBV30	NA	CAWTAGGNNSPLHF
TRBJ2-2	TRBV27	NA	CASSLSGANTGELFF